One and the same sample provided the 5 T cell receptor beta chains below, sequenced in a study of T cells in Graves' hyperthyroidism and ophthalmopathy. It was RNA transcripts that yielded the amplified TCR beta CDR3 regions. An initial round of RT-PCR targeting the TCR CDR3 relied on the HTBI primer set. MiXCR, applied by TCRdb to the multiplex PCR reads, yields one record per CDR3 protein. Of around 340,000 distinct CDR3 sequences listed, around a sixth are singletons. Input material: blood. Source of these receptors: a woman aged 45-65 years with Graves' hyperthyroidism.

A few counts support this clonotype. The chain uses TRBV19 and TRBJ1-2, with TRBD1 matching over 8 bases. The V segment lost 3 bases and the J segment 3 bases; nucleotides outside the gene matches: 3. The germline CDR1 and CDR2 sequences are LNHDA and SQIVND (reference sequence). The CDR3 is 14 residues long. The CDR3 protein is CASSIQGADYGYTF. CDR3 bases: TGTGCCAGTAGTATCCAGGGGGCGGACTATGGCTACACCTTC. Supplemented by reference TRBV19 and TRBJ1-2, the full variable domain reads DGGITQSPKYLFRKEGQNVTLSCEQNLNHDAMYWYRQDPGQGLRLIYYSQIVNDFQKGDIAEGYSVSREKKESFPLTVTSAQKNPTAFYLCASSIQGADYGYTFGSGTRLTVV.

V usage is TRBV10-2 and J usage is TRBJ1-1; TRBD1 matches 8 bases. CDR1 WSHSY and CDR2 SAAADI come from the germline V gene. V lost 7 bases and J lost 2; bases outside the gene matches: 3. The CDR3 is 13 residues long. CDR3 bases: TGCGCCAGCATGGGACAGGATAACACTGAAGCTTTCTTT. Translated, it gives CASMGQDNTEAFF.

The chain links TRBV27 to TRBJ2-5; D is uncertain. Germline V gives CDR1 MNHEY, CDR2 SMNVEV (reference sequence). This CDR3 comprises 11 residues. Trimming removed 2 bases from V and 7 bases from J, with 5 bases in between. Written as DNA, the CDR3 is TGTGCCAGCAGTTTAATGGGGACCCAGTACTTC. Residues: CASSLMGTQYF.

This chain connects TRBV7-6 to TRBJ2-5; 8 nucleotides agree with TRBD2. This CDR3 has 15 amino acids. Germline values: CDR1 SGHVS, CDR2 FNYEAQ. Trimming removed 5 bases from V and 2 bases from J; junction bases left unmatched: 7. CDR3 nucleotides: TGTGCCAGCAGCAAACTAGCGGAGGTACAAGAGACCCAGTACTTC. Translation gives CASSKLAEVQETQYF.

This clonotype has a count of ten or more. The J gene is TRBJ1-1, the V gene TRBV3-1; possible D gene TRBD1, 6 bases. V was clipped by 6 bases and J by 6 bases, with 17 bases between them. The CDR3 spans 14 residues. In germline, CDR1 is LGHDT, CDR2 YNNKEL (reference sequence). DNA for the CDR3: TGTGCCAGCAGGCGCGCTACAGGGAGTGCTGAAGCTTTCTTT. It codes for CASRRATGSAEAFF.